This TCR beta chain was identified during a study of naive and memory T cell subsets. Cells stained for CD3, CD4, CD8, CD45RA and CD27 were sorted into four subsets. Study outcomes and limitations: Possibly reflecting memory cells re-expressing CD45RA, a few larger clonotypes occurred in naive repertoires, especially CD8.

A note on this clonotype: The antigen remains undetermined.

Both TRBC1 and TRBC2 were covered by a beta constant-region primer of two equimolar oligonucleotides. Ligated cDNA was amplified by four rounds of PCR with nested alpha and beta constant-region primers and SP2. TCRdb processed the UMI-ligation and nested PCR reads anew with MiXCR; each CDR3 protein has one entry. The table includes roughly 150,000 distinct CDR3 sequences, under 25% detected once. This CDR3 spans 14 amino acids. The V end was cut by 3 bases, the J end by 5 bases, with 13 bases between. CDR1 SGDLS and CDR2 YYNGEE come from the germline V gene. The material sequenced was naive CD8+ T cells from blood. This TCR came from a human donor in good health. This rearrangement joins TRBV9 to TRBJ2-3; D gene ambiguous. The CDR3 spells CASSAQNIKDTQYF. In nucleotides, the CDR3 is TGTGCCAGCAGCGCCCAAAATATCAAAGATACGCAGTATTTT.